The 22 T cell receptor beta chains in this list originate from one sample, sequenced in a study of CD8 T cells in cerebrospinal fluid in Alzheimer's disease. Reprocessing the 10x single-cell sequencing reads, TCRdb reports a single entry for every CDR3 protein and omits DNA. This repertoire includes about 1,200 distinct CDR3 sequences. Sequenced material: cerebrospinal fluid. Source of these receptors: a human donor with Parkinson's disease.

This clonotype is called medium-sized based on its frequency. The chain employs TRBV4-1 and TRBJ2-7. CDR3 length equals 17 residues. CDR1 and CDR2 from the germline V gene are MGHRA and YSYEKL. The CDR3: CASSPLIGTVGSYEQYF.

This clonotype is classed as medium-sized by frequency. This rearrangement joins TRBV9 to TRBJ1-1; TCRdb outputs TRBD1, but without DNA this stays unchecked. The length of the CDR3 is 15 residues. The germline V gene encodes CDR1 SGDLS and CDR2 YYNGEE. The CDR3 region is CASSVTGQMNTEAFF.

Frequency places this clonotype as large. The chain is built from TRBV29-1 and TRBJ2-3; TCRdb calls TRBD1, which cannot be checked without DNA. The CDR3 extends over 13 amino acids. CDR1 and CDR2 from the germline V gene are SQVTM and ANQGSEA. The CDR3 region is CSAGTGGVDTQYF.

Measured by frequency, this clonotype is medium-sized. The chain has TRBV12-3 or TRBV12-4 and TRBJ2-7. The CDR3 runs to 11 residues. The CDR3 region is CASTRGYEQYF.

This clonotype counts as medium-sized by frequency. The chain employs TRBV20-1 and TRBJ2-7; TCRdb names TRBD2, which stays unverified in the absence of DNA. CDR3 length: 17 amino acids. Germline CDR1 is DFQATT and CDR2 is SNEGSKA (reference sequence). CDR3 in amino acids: CSATFGGTLPLTGEQYF.

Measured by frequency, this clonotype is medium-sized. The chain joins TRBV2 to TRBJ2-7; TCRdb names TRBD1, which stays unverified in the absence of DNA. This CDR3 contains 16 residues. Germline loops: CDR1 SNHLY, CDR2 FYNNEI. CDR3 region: CASRYSRTGTDNEQYF.

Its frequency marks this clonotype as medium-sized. The CDR3 sequence: CASSYAQGWQFF. This chain connects TRBV18 to TRBJ2-1. CDR3 length: 12 amino acids. Germline loops: CDR1 KGHSH, CDR2 LQKENI.

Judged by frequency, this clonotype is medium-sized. CDR3 sequence: CSASAQENNQPQHF. This chain links TRBV20-1 with TRBJ1-5; the TCRdb D gene call, TRBD1, has no DNA to confirm it. The CDR3 totals 14 residues. Germline V gene lookup returns CDR1 DFQATT and CDR2 SNEGSKA (reference sequence).

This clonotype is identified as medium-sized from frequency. This CDR3 is CASSPTYLAGVNTGELFF. The chain has TRBV7-2 and TRBJ2-2; there is no DNA to check the TCRdb D call of TRBD2. The CDR3 is made up of 18 amino acids. CDR1 and CDR2 from the germline V gene are SGHTA and FQGNSA.

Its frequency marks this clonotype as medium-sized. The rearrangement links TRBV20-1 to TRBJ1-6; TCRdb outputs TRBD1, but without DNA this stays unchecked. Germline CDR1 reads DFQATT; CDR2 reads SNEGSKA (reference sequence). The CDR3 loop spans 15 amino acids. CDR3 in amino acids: CSASVRTGYNSPLHF.

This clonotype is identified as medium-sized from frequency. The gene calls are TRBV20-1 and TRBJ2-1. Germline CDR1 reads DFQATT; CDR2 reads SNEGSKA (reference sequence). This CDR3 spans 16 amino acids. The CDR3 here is CSARDPSGSSYNEQFF.

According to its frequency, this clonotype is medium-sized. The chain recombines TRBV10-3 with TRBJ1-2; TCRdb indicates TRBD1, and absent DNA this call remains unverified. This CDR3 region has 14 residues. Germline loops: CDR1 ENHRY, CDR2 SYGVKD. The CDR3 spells CAISATGGAGGYTF.

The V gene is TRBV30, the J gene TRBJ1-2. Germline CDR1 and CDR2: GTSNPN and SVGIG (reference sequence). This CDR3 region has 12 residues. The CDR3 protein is CAWSQGPYGYTF. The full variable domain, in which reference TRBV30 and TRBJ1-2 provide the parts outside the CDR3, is SQTIHQWPATLVQPVGSPLSLECTVEGTSNPNLYWYRQAAGRGLQLLFYSVGIGQISSEVPQNLSASRPQDRQFILSSKKLLLSDSGFYLCAWSQGPYGYTFGSGTRLTVV.

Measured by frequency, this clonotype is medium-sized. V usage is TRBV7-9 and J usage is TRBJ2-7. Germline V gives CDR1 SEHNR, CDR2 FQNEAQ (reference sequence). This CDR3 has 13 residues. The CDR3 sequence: CASSATRRYEQYF.

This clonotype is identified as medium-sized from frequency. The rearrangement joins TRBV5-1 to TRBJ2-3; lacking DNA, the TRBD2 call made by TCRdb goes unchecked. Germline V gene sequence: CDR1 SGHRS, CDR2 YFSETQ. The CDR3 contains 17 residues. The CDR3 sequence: CASSLASVADFTDTQYF.

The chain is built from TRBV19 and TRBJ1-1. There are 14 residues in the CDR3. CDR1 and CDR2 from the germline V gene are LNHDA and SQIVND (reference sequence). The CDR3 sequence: CASSKGSGGTEAFF.

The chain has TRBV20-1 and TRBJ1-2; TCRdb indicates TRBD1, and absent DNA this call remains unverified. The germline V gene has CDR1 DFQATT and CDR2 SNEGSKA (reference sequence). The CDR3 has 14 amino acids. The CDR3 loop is CSAIPWGSSYGYTF.

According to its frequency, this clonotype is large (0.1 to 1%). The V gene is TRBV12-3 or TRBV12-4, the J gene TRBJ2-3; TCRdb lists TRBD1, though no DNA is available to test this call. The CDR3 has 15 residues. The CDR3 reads CASSLGGGLPDTQYF.

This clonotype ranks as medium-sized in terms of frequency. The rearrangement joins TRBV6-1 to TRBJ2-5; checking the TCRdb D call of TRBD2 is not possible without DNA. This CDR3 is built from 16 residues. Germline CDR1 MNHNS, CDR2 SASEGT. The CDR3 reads CASSEGGLLYQETQYF.

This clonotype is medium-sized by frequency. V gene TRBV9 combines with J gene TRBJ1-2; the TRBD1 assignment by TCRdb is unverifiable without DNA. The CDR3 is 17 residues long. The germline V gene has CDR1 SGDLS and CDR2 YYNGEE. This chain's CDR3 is CASSVGLRSGGDDGYTF.

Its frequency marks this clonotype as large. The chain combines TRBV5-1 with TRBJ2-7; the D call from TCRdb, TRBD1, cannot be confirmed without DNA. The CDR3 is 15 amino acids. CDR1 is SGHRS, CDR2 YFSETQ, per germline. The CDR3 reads CASAPTWDRAYEQYF.

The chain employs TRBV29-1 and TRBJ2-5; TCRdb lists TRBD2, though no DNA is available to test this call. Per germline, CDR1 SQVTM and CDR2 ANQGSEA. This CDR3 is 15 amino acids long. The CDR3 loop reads CSVEDIAGVRETQYF.